The 7 T cell receptor beta chains below were found in one sample sequenced in a study of blood T cell repertoires in COVID-19. Produced via immunoSEQ multiplex PCR; TCRdb's table is partial and in-frame only. The sample has roughly 150,000 clones, about four fifths seen once; the top ten hold over 9.5%. The sample comprised peripheral blood. The receptors come from a woman aged 80 or over with active or convalescent COVID-19.

V gene TRBV21-1 combines with J gene TRBJ2-7; the table names TRBD2, a call not compared with the DNA. TRBV21-1 is labeled a pseudogene. The CDR3 loop spans 16 amino acids. The CDR3 DNA is TGTGCCAGCAGCTTGGGACTCCGGACTCGACTCTACGAGCAGTACTTC. Residues: CASSLGLRTRLYEQYF.

The V call is TRBV5-1, the J call TRBJ2-2; 13 nucleotides match TRBD2. V shed 4 bases and J 4 bases; nucleotides not matched to a gene: 4. The CDR3 spans 16 residues. Germline assignment: CDR1 SGHRS and CDR2 YFSETQ. The CDR3 sequence is CASSRRTSGSTGELFF. DNA for the CDR3: TGCGCCAGCAGCCGTCGGACTAGCGGGAGCACCGGGGAGCTGTTTTTT.

V usage is TRBV6-5 and J usage is TRBJ2-1; 7 positions match TRBD2. The V gene end was trimmed by 8 bases and the J gene end by 0 bases; junction bases not matched to a gene: 7. Germline assignment: CDR1 MNHEY and CDR2 SVGAGI. The CDR3 is made up of 15 amino acids. The CDR3 bases are TGTGCCAGCGGGAGGGAACAAGGCTCCTACAATGAGCAGTTCTTC. This codes for CASGREQGSYNEQFF.

The gene calls are TRBV10-1 and TRBJ2-3; 8 bases line up with TRBD1. The V gene's germline CDR1 is WNHNN and CDR2 SYGVQD (reference sequence). Losses at the gene ends were 2 bases for V and 3 bases for J; bases not matched to a gene: 4. The CDR3 runs 15 residues. The DNA for the CDR3 is TGCGCCAGCAGTGAGAGCAGGGGGCAAACAGATACGCAGTATTTT. Protein sequence: CASSESRGQTDTQYF.

CDR3 DNA: TGTGCCAGCAGTTACTCAGGGACTAGCGGGAGCCTGGAGCAGTTCTTC. Protein: CASSYSGTSGSLEQFF. V and J are TRBV6-5 and TRBJ2-1, with 14 bases aligning to TRBD2. Germline CDR1 reads MNHEY; CDR2 reads SVGAGI. There are 16 residues in the CDR3. The V and J ends lost 0 bases and 10 bases, in that order; junction bases with no gene match: 5.

Only one count was recorded for this clone. The chain recombines TRBV11-3 with TRBJ2-1, with D unresolved. Germline assignment: CDR1 SGHNT and CDR2 YENEEA. V was trimmed by 3 bases and J by 8 bases, leaving 8 bases between them. The CDR3 sequence is 12 residues long. CDR3 sequence: CASSFQFHEQFF. The CDR3 nucleotides read TGTGCCAGCAGCTTTCAATTCCATGAGCAGTTCTTC.

V gene TRBV3-1 (or the pseudogene TRBV3-2) combines with J gene TRBJ2-1; 9 bases match TRBD2. After removal of 0 bases from V and 6 bases from J, the junction contained 6 bases not matched to a gene. CDR1 and CDR2 (germline): LGHDT, YNNKEL (reference sequence). The CDR3 has 16 amino acids. The DNA for the CDR3 is TGTGCCAGCAGCCAAGATAGTGGCGGGAGGGCCAATGAGCAGTTCTTC. As protein: CASSQDSGGRANEQFF.